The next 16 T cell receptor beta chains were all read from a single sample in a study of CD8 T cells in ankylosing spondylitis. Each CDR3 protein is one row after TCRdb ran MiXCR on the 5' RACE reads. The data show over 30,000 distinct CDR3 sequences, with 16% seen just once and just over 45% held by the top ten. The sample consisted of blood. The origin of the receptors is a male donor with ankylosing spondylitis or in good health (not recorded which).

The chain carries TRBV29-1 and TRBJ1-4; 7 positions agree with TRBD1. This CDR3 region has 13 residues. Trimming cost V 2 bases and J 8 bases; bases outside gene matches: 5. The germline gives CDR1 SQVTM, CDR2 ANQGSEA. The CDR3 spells CSVELRGGEKLFF. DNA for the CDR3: TGCAGCGTTGAACTCAGGGGGGGCGAAAAACTGTTTTTT. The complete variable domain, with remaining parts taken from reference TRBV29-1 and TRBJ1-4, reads SAVISQKPSRDICQRGTSLTIQCQVDSQVTMMFWYRQQPGQSLTLIATANQGSEATYESGFVIDKFPISRPNLTFSTLTVSNMSPEDSSIYLCSVELRGGEKLFFGSGTQLSVL.

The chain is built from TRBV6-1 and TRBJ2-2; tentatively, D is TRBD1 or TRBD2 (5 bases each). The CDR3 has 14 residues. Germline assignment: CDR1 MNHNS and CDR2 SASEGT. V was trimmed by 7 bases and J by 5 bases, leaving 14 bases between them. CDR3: CASNPGRMTGELFF. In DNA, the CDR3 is TGTGCCAGCAATCCGGGACGGATGACCGGGGAGCTGTTTTTT.

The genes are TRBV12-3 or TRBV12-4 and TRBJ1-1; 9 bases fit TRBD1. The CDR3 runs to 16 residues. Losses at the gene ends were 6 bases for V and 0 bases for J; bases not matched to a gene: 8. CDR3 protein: CASSSSGQGLNTEAFF. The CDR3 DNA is TGTGCCAGCAGCAGTTCGGGACAGGGCCTGAACACTGAAGCTTTCTTT.

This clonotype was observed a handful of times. CDR3 amino acids: CASSPRDILTVATNEKLFF. DNA of the CDR3: TGTGCCAGCAGCCCCCGGGACATACTAACAGTTGCAACTAATGAAAAACTGTTTTTT. The chain employs TRBV7-9 and TRBJ1-4; D may be TRBD1 (6 bases). This CDR3 spans 19 amino acids. Trimming took off 5 bases at V and 0 bases at J, with 22 bases between the two ends. Germline CDR1 and CDR2: SEHNR and FQNEAQ (reference sequence).

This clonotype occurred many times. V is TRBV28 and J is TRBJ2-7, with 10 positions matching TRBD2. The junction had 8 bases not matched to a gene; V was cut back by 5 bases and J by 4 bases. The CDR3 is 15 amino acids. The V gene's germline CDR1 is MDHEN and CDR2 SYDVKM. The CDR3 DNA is TGTGCCAGCAGTATAAGGACTAGCGGTATATACGAGCAGTACTTC. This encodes CASSIRTSGIYEQYF.

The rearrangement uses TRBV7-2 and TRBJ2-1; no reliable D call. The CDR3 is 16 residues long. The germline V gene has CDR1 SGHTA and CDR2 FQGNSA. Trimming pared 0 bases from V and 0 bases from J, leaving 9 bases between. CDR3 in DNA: TGTGCCAGCAGCTTAGCTTTGGTAAGCTCCTACAATGAGCAGTTCTTC. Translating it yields CASSLALVSSYNEQFF.

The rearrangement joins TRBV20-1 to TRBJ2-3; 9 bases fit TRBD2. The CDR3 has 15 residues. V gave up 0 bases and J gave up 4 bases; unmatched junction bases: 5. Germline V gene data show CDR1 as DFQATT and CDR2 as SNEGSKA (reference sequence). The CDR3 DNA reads TGCAGTGCTAGAGAGGTGCGGGGGGGCGCAGATACGCAGTATTTT. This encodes CSAREVRGGADTQYF.

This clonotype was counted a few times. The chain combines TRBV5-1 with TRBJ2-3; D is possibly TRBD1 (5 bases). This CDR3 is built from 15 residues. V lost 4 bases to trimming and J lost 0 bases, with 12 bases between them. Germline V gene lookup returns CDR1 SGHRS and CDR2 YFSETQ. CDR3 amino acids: CASSPGQTSTDTQYF. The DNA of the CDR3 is TGCGCCAGCAGCCCAGGACAAACTAGCACAGATACGCAGTATTTT.

This CDR3 is CASSPGTGPYEQYF. For the CDR3, the DNA is TGCGCCAGCAGCCCCGGGACAGGGCCCTACGAGCAGTACTTC. The V call is TRBV5-1, the J call TRBJ2-7; TRBD1 matches 9 bases. V was pared by 4 bases and J by 2 bases, with 4 bases of the junction left unmatched. Germline CDR1 and CDR2: SGHRS and YFSETQ. This CDR3 spans 14 amino acids. The full variable domain, its missing parts supplied by reference TRBV5-1 and TRBJ2-7, is KAGVTQTPRYLIKTRGQQVTLSCSPISGHRSVSWYQQTPGQGLQFLFEYFSETQRNKGNFPGRFSGRQFSNSRSEMNVSTLELGDSALYLCASSPGTGPYEQYFGPGTRLTVT.

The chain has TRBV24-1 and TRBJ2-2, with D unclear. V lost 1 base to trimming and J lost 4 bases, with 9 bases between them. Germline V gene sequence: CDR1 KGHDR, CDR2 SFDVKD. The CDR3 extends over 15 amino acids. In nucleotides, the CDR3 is TGTGCCACCAGTGATTTCGGAAGTCGCACCGGGGAGCTGTTTTTT. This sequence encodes CATSDFGSRTGELFF.

CDR3 residues: CSARGWALGRNQPQHF. The DNA of the CDR3 is TGCAGTGCTAGGGGATGGGCCCTGGGGAGGAATCAGCCCCAGCATTTT. This chain uses TRBV20-1 with TRBJ1-5; no definite D call. V shed 3 bases and J shed 4 bases, with 19 bases lying between them. This CDR3 contains 16 residues. The V gene's germline CDR1 is DFQATT and CDR2 SNEGSKA (reference sequence).

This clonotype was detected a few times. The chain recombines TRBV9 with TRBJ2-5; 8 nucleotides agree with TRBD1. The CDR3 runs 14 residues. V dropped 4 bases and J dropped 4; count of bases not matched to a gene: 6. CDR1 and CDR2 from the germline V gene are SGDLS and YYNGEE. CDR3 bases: TGTGCCAGCAGCCCGACCGGACAGGGAGAGACCCAGTACTTC. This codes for CASSPTGQGETQYF. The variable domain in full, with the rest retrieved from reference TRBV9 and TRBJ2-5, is DSGVTQTPKHLITATGQRVTLRCSPRSGDLSVYWYQQSLDQGLQFLIQYYNGEERAKGNILERFSAQQFPDLHSELNLSSLELGDSALYFCASSPTGQGETQYFGPGTRLLVL.

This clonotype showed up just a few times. The DNA for the CDR3 is TGTGCCAGCGGCCCCAACAGGGATTTACTATACAATGAGCAGTTCTTC. Its protein is CASGPNRDLLYNEQFF. This sequence joins TRBV7-6 and TRBJ2-1, with D possibly matching TRBD1 (6 bases). Germline-derived CDR1 and CDR2 are SGHVS and FNYEAQ. Trimming left V 8 bases short and J 4 bases short, with 21 bases between. The CDR3 covers 16 residues.

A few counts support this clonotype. CDR3 bases: TGCGCCAGCAGAGTCGAAGGGGCTATTGGCTACACCTTC. Amino acid sequence: CASRVEGAIGYTF. The chain joins TRBV5-1 to TRBJ1-2, with D perhaps TRBD1 (5 bases). In germline, CDR1 is SGHRS, CDR2 YFSETQ. The V end was cut by 5 bases, the J end by 7 bases, with 15 bases between. The CDR3 spans 13 residues.

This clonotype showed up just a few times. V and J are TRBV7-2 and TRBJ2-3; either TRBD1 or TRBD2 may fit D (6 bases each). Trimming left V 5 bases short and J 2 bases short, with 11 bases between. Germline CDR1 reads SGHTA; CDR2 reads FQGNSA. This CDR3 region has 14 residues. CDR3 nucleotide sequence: TGTGCCAGCAGCCCTAGGGGGGTCACAGATACGCAGTATTTT. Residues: CASSPRGVTDTQYF.

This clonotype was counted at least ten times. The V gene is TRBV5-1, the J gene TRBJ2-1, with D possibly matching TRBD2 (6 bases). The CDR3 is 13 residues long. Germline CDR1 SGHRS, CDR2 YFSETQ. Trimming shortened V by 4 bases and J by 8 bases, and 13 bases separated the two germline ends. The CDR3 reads CASSLGTLDEQFF. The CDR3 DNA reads TGCGCCAGCAGCCTCGGGACTCTTGATGAGCAGTTCTTC.